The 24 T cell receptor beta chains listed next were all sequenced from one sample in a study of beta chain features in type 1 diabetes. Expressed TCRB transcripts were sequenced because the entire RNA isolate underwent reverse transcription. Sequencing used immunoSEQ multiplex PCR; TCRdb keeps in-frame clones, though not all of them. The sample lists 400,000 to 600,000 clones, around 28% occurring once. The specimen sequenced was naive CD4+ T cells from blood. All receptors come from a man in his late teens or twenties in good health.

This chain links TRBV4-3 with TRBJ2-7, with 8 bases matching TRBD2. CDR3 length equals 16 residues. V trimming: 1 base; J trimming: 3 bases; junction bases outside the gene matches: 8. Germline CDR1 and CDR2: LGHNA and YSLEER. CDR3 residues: CASSQGQAGAGYEQYF. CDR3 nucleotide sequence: TGCGCCAGCAGCCAAGGGCAAGCGGGAGCGGGCTACGAGCAGTACTTC.

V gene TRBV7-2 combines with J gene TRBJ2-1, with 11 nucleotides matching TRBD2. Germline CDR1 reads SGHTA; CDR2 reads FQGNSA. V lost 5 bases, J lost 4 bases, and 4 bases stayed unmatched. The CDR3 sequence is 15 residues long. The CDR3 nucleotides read TGTGCCAGCAGCCAGGGACTAGCGGAGTACAATGAGCAGTTCTTC. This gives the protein CASSQGLAEYNEQFF.

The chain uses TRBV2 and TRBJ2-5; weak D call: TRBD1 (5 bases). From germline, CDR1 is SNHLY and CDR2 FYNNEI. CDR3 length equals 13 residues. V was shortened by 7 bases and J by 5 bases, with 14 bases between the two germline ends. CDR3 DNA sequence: TGTGCCAGCACACATGACAGCCCGGAGACCCAGTACTTC. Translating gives CASTHDSPETQYF.

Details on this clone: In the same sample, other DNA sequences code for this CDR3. In DNA, the CDR3 is TGTGCCTGGAGTGCAGGGGGTGAAAAACTGTTTTTT. This sequence encodes CAWSAGGEKLFF. This chain connects TRBV30 to TRBJ1-4; 7 bases are a match to TRBD1. Germline CDR1 GTSNPN, CDR2 SVGIG (reference sequence). This CDR3 spans 12 amino acids. J gave up 7 bases and V 1 base, and 0 bases lay outside the gene matches.

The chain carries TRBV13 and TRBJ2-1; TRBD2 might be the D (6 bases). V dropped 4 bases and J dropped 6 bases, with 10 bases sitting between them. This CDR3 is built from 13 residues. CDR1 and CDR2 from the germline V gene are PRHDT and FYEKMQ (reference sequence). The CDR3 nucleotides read TGTGCCAGCAGCTCGGGACTGATCAATGAGCAGTTCTTC. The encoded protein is CASSSGLINEQFF.

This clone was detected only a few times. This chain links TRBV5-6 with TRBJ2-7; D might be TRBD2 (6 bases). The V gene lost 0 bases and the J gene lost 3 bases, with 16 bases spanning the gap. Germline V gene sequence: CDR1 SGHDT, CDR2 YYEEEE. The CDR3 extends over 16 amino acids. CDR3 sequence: CASSLVEGYGNYEQYF. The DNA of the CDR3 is TGTGCCAGCAGCTTGGTGGAGGGTTATGGAAACTACGAGCAGTACTTC.

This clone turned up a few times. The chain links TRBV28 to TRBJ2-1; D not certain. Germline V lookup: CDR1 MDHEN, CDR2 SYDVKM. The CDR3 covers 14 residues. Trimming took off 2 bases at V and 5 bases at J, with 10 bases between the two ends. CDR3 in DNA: TGTGCCAGCAGTTTACCCCTCTCAAACAATGAGCAGTTCTTC. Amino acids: CASSLPLSNNEQFF.

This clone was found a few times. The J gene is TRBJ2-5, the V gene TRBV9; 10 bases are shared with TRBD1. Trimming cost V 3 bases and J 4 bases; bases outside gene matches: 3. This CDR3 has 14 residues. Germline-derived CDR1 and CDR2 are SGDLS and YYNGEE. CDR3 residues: CASSETGGRETQYF. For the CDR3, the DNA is TGTGCCAGCAGCGAGACAGGGGGCCGAGAGACCCAGTACTTC.

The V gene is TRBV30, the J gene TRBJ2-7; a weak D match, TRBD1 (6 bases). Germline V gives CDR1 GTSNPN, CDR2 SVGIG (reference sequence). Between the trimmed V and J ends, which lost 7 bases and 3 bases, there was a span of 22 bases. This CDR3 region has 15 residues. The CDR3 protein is CAYRPTGKSHYEQYF. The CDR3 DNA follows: TGTGCCTACCGTCCTACAGGGAAATCCCACTACGAGCAGTACTTC.

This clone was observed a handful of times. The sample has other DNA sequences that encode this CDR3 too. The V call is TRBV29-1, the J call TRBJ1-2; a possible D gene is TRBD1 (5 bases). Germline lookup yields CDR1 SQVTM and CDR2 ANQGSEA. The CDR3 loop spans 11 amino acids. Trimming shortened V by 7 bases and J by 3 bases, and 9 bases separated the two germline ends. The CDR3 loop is CSGGTDYGYTF. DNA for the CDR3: TGCAGCGGTGGGACTGACTATGGCTACACCTTC.

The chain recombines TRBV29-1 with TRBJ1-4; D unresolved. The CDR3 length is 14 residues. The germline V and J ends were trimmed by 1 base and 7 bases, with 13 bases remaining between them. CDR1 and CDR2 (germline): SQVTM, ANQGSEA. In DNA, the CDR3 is TGCAGCGTTGAAGTGGGCGCAAGCGGTGAAAAACTGTTTTTT. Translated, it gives CSVEVGASGEKLFF.

The DNA of the CDR3 is TGTGCCAGCAGCTTAGGACAGGGTTTCTCAGCGGCCCAGTACTTC. It yields the protein CASSLGQGFSAAQYF. This chain connects TRBV7-8 to TRBJ2-5, with TRBD1 identical over 7 bases. This CDR3 has 15 amino acids. Germline V lookup: CDR1 SGHVS, CDR2 FQNEAQ. Trimming took 1 base from V and 9 from J; bases not matched to a gene: 11. Filled out from reference TRBV7-8 and TRBJ2-5, the complete variable domain reads GAGVSQSPRYKVAKRGQDVALRCDPISGHVSLFWYQQALGQGPEFLTYFQNEAQLDKSGLPSDRFFAERPEGSVSTLKIQRTQQEDSAVYLCASSLGQGFSAAQYFGPGTRLLVL.

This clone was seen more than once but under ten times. The chain's CDR3 is CASSSPPAGANVLTF. The CDR3 region has the DNA TGTGCCAGCAGTTCCCCGCCGGCCGGGGCCAACGTCCTGACTTTC. V gene TRBV6-5 combines with J gene TRBJ2-6; the D is unclear. The germline V gene has CDR1 MNHEY and CDR2 SVGAGI. CDR3 size: 15 residues. The V end lost 4 bases, the J end lost 4 bases, and 11 bases lay between the germline ends.

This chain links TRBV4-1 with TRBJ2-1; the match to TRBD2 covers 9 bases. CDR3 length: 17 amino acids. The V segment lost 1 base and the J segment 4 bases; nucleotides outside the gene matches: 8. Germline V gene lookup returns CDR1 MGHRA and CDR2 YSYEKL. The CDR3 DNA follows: TGCGCCAGCAGCCAAGCTGAACGTAGCGGGAGATACAATGAGCAGTTCTTC. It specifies CASSQAERSGRYNEQFF.

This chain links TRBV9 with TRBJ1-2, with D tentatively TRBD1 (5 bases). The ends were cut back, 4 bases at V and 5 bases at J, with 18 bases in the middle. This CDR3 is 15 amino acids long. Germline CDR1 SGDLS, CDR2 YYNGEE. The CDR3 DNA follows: TGTGCCAGCAGCCGTCCTCGTGAGGGGATGTATGGCTACACCTTC. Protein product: CASSRPREGMYGYTF.

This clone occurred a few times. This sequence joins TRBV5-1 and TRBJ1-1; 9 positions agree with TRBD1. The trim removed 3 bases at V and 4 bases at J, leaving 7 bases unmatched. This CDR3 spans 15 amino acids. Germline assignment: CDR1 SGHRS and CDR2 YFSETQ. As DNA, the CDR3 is TGCGCCAGCAGCTCACAGGGGGCAGAGTCCACTGAAGCTTTCTTT. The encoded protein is CASSSQGAESTEAFF.

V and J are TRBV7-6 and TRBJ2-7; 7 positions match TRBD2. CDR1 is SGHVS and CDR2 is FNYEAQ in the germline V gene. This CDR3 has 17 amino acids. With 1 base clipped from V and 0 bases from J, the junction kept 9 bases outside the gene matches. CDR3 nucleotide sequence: TGTGCCAGCAGCTTAGGATCGGCTAGCGGAAGCTCCTACGAGCAGTACTTC. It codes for CASSLGSASGSSYEQYF.

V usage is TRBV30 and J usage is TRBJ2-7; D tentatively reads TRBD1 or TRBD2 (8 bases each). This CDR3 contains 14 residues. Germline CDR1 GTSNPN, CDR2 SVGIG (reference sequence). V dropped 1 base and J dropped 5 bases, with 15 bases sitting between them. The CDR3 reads CAWSGDRRGDEQYF. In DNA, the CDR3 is TGTGCCTGGAGTGGGGACAGGCGGGGGGACGAGCAGTACTTC.

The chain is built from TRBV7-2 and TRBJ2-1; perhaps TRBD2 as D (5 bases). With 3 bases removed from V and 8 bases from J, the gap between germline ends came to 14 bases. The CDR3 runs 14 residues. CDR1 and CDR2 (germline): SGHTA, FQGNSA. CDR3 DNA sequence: TGTGCCAGCAGCTTTACTAGGACCTCGGATGAGCAGTTCTTC. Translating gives CASSFTRTSDEQFF.

The CDR3 reads CASSVREVGTDTQYF. Here the CDR3 DNA reads TGTGCCAGCAGTGTCAGGGAAGTAGGCACAGATACGCAGTATTTT. This chain uses TRBV25-1 with TRBJ2-3, with a weak D call TRBD1 (5 bases). There are 15 residues in the CDR3. The germline CDR1 and CDR2 sequences are MGHDK and SYGVNS. V was cut by 4 bases and J by 1 base, with 12 bases left in between.

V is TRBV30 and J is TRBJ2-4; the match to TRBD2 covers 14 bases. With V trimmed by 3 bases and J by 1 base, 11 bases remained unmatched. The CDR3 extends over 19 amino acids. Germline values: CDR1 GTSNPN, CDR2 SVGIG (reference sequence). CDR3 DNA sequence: TGTGCCTGGAGGGCCCCCGGGACTAGCGGGAGTGGGGCCAAAAACATTCAGTACTTC. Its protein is CAWRAPGTSGSGAKNIQYF.

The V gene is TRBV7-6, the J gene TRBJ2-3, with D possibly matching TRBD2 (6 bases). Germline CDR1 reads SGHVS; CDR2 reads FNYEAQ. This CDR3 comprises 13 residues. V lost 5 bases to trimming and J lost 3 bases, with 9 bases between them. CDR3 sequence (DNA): TGTGCCAGCAGCCCTCGGGGGACAGATACGCAGTATTTT. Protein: CASSPRGTDTQYF.

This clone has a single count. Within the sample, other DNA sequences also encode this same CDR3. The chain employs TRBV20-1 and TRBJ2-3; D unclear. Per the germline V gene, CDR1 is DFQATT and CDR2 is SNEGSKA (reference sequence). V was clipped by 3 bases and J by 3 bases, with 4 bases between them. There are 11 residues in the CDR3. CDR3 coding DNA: TGCAGTGCTAGGAGGACAGATACGCAGTATTTT. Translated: CSARRTDTQYF.

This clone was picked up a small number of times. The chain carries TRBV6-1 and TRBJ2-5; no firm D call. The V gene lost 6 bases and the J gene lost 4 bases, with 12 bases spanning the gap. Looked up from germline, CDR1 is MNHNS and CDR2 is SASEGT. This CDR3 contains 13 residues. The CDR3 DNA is TGTGCCAGCAGCCCTGAAGGTGGAGAGACCCAGTACTTC. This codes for CASSPEGGETQYF.